Shown below are 16 T cell receptor beta chains from a single sample sequenced in a study of beta chain features in type 1 diabetes. Expressed TCRB transcripts were sequenced after all isolated RNA was converted to cDNA. Libraries were prepared by immunoSEQ multiplex PCR; TCRdb keeps only in-frame clonotypes and omits some of them. The table shows a few hundred thousand clones, with approximately 11% occurring only once. Sequencing input: central memory CD4+ T cells from blood. Receptor source: a man in his late teens or twenties in good health.

To note about this clone: The sample has other DNA sequences that encode this CDR3 too. The genes are TRBV29-1 and TRBJ2-2; 8 bases match TRBD1. Unmatched junction bases numbered 5, after V lost 5 bases and J lost 3 bases. The CDR3 loop spans 14 amino acids. Germline CDR1 is SQVTM and CDR2 is ANQGSEA. For the CDR3, the DNA is TGCAGCGTTCTGGACAGGGCGGACACCGGGGAGCTGTTTTTT. This sequence encodes CSVLDRADTGELFF.

In this sample, this clone turned up a few times. This chain links TRBV30 with TRBJ2-5, with D possibly called TRBD1 or TRBD2 (5 bases each). CDR1 and CDR2 (germline): GTSNPN, SVGIG (reference sequence). V was pared by 2 bases and J by 7 bases, with 17 bases between. CDR3 length: 14 residues. This CDR3 reads CAWSPSGARGTQYF. Here the CDR3 DNA reads TGTGCCTGGAGTCCTTCTGGGGCCCGGGGGACCCAGTACTTC.

V usage is TRBV25-1 and J usage is TRBJ1-4; perhaps TRBD1 as D (5 bases). CDR1 is MGHDK and CDR2 is SYGVNS in the germline V gene. Trimming left V 0 bases short and J 6 bases short, with 11 bases between. The CDR3 extends over 15 amino acids. The CDR3 region has the DNA TGTGCCAGCAGTGAATACGAGGGGCTTGATGAAAAACTGTTTTTT. Amino acid sequence: CASSEYEGLDEKLFF.

This clone has a handful of counts. The rearrangement uses TRBV2 and TRBJ2-1; TRBD2 might be the D (5 bases). Trimming removed 7 bases from V and 8 bases from J, with 18 bases in between. Per the germline V gene, CDR1 is SNHLY and CDR2 is FYNNEI. This CDR3 region has 14 residues. The CDR3 DNA follows: TGTGCCAGCACCCCTAGCTCCATGCTCGATGAGCAGTTCTTC. It encodes CASTPSSMLDEQFF.

The V gene is TRBV6-6, the J gene TRBJ1-4; D remains ambiguous. Trimming cost V 0 bases and J 5 bases, with 7 bases left between them. The CDR3 contains 14 residues. Germline CDR1 and CDR2: MNHNY and SVGAGI (reference sequence). As DNA, the CDR3 is TGTGCCAGCAGTTACTCCAGTTCAAATGAAAAACTGTTTTTT. Translating gives CASSYSSSNEKLFF.

This clone was counted only a few times. The chain has TRBV27 and TRBJ2-7, with 9 bases lining up with TRBD1. The V and J ends lost 6 bases and 2 bases, in that order; junction bases with no gene match: 5. The germline CDR1 and CDR2 sequences are MNHEY and SMNVEV (reference sequence). There are 14 residues in the CDR3. CDR3 in DNA: TGTGCCAGCAGCGAGGGACAGGGACCCTACGAGCAGTACTTC. Translated, it gives CASSEGQGPYEQYF.

CDR3 sequence: CAITASGLQETQYF. CDR3 in DNA: TGTGCCATCACGGCTAGCGGACTCCAAGAGACCCAGTACTTC. This chain connects TRBV10-3 to TRBJ2-5, with TRBD2 matching over 7 bases. The junction had 6 bases not matched to a gene; V was cut back by 7 bases and J by 1 base. Germline V gene sequence: CDR1 ENHRY, CDR2 SYGVKD. There are 14 residues in the CDR3.

About this clone: The same CDR3 arises from other DNA sequences in this sample as well. The genes are TRBV15 and TRBJ1-2; no firm D call. Trimming cost V 0 bases and J 2 bases, with 7 bases left between them. CDR1 and CDR2 from the germline V gene are LNHNV and YYDKDF (reference sequence). The CDR3 sequence is 14 residues long. The DNA for the CDR3 is TGTGCCACCAGCAGAGAAGCGGGGAACTATGGCTACACCTTC. It codes for CATSREAGNYGYTF.

The table lists this clone with a few counts. The chain couples TRBV30 to TRBJ1-1; D unclear. Germline assignment: CDR1 GTSNPN and CDR2 SVGIG (reference sequence). The CDR3 runs to 11 residues. Trimming stripped 7 bases from V and 8 bases from J, with 14 bases between. CDR3 residues: CALRSLEEAFF. CDR3 DNA sequence: TGTGCCTTACGGTCTTTGGAGGAAGCTTTCTTT.

The chain uses TRBV30 and TRBJ2-1; the D is unclear. Germline V gene lookup returns CDR1 GTSNPN and CDR2 SVGIG (reference sequence). The CDR3 totals 13 residues. The ends were cut back, 0 bases at V and 15 bases at J, with 18 bases in the middle. In DNA, the CDR3 is TGTGCCTGGAGTGTATCGGTTTCGGACCCCGCGTTCTTC. Protein product: CAWSVSVSDPAFF.

The chain couples TRBV14 to TRBJ1-1; D is uncertain. Trimming left V 1 base short and J 1 base short, with 16 bases between. The CDR3 contains 17 residues. The germline gives CDR1 SGHDN, CDR2 FVKESK. The CDR3, as DNA: TGTGCCAGCAGCCAAGCCCCATGGTTGGGGAAGAACACTGAAGCTTTCTTT. Its translation: CASSQAPWLGKNTEAFF.

This clone turned up a few times. The sample holds other DNA sequences that translate to the same CDR3. V is TRBV5-1 and J is TRBJ2-5, with 9 bases identical to TRBD1. The CDR3 sequence is 13 residues long. V dropped 1 base and J dropped 5; count of bases not matched to a gene: 0. Germline V lookup: CDR1 SGHRS, CDR2 YFSETQ. CDR3 sequence: CASSLTGGETQYF. For the CDR3, the DNA is TGCGCCAGCAGCTTGACAGGGGGCGAGACCCAGTACTTC.

This chain uses TRBV5-6 with TRBJ2-3, with TRBD2 matching 13 bases. Unmatched junction bases numbered 8, after V lost 4 bases and J lost 6 bases. The CDR3 runs to 16 residues. Germline assignment: CDR1 SGHDT and CDR2 YYEEEE. The CDR3 DNA sequence: TGTGCCAGCAGCCTCAGACTAGCGGGAGGAATGGATACGCAGTATTTT. Its translation is CASSLRLAGGMDTQYF.

The chain joins TRBV7-2 to TRBJ2-5; 11 nucleotides match TRBD1. The ends lost 5 bases at V and 1 base at J; junction bases unmatched: 3. CDR1 and CDR2 (germline): SGHTA, FQGNSA. This CDR3 region has 15 residues. The CDR3 region has the DNA TGTGCCAGCAGCCAGGACAGGGGGCGCCAAGAGACCCAGTACTTC. It specifies CASSQDRGRQETQYF.

The chain uses TRBV29-1 and TRBJ2-7; 8 bases line up with TRBD2. The germline V gene encodes CDR1 SQVTM and CDR2 ANQGSEA. This CDR3 has 14 residues. J lost 0 bases, V lost 2 bases, and 3 bases had no gene match. CDR3 DNA sequence: TGCAGCGTTGAACGGAGCGGGGGCTCCTACGAGCAGTACTTC. This sequence encodes CSVERSGGSYEQYF.

The sample holds a few counts of this clone. Distinct nucleotide sequences in the sample also encode this CDR3. The chain joins TRBV7-9 to TRBJ1-4, with D possibly matching TRBD1 (5 bases). The length of the CDR3 is 14 residues. The germline V gene has CDR1 SEHNR and CDR2 FQNEAQ (reference sequence). Trimming removed 6 bases at V and 0 bases at J, with 8 bases between. The CDR3 sequence is CASSRGATNEKLFF. The DNA for the CDR3 is TGTGCCAGCAGTCGAGGGGCAACTAATGAAAAACTGTTTTTT.